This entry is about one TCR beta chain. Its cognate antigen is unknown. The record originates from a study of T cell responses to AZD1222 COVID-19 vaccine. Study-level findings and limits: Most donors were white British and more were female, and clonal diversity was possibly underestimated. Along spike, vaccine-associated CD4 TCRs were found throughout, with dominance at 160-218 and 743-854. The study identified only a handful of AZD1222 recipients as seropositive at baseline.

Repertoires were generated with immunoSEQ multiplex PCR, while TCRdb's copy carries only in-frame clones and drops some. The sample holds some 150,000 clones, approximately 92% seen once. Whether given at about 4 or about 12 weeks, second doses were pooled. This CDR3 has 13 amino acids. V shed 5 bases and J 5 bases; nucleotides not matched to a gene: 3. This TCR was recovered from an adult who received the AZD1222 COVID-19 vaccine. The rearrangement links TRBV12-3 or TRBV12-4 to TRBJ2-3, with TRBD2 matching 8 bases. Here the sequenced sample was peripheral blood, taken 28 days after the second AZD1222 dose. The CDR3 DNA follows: TGTGCCAGCAGTCCCGGGGGGGGAGATACGCAGTATTTT. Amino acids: CASSPGGGDTQYF.